This note documents a single TCR beta chain sequence. Its antigen is undetermined. This entry comes from a study of beta chain features in type 1 diabetes. General study points: TCRB repertoires of naive, central memory and Treg cells appeared more similar among patients than among healthy donors. Patients with type 1 diabetes carried fewer insertions and had more deletions at their VDJ junctions.

Deletions cut 11 bases from V and 1 base from J, with 6 bases between. This CDR3 region has 11 residues. Germline CDR1 is MNHEY and CDR2 is SMNVEV (reference sequence). The sequenced template was cDNA made from the entire isolated RNA. TCRdb keeps only in-frame clones here, not all; method: immunoSEQ multiplex PCR. The sample gives over 700,000 clones, roughly a sixth of which show up once; 0.02% to 0.025% is in the top ten. Source material: naive CD4+ T cells from blood. The source of this sequence is a young woman in good health. The chain uses TRBV27 and TRBJ1-3, with a possible D match to TRBD1 (5 bases). DNA of the CDR3: TGTGCCGGGGGATCTGGAAACACCATATATTTT. Amino acids: CAGGSGNTIYF.